This entry features one TCR beta chain sequence. Its target is not known. This entry belongs to a study of T cells in Graves' hyperthyroidism and ophthalmopathy. This CDR3 has 14 amino acids. Germline loops: CDR1 SQVTM, CDR2 ANQGSEA. The ends lost 8 bases at V and 4 bases at J; junction bases unmatched: 10. From RNA transcripts, TCR beta CDR3 regions were amplified. During a first-round RT-PCR of the TCR CDR3, the HTBI primer set was used. TCRdb processed the multiplex PCR reads anew with MiXCR; each CDR3 protein has one entry. The sample contains 610,000 or so distinct CDR3 sequences, about 43% of which appear only once. Study-level results: Most thyroid clonotypes expanded above 0.001 were also detected in blood. The model identified upcoming ophthalmopathy a median around 6 months ahead of onset.

Each patient was aged 18 to 65 and had newly diagnosed hyperthyroidism of under 2 months' duration. Orbital computed tomography, thyroid ultrasound, serum thyroxine and TRAb, and clinical symptoms together informed the diagnoses. The TCR comes from a woman between 18 and 29 years old with Graves' hyperthyroidism. The chain is built from TRBV29-1 and TRBJ2-7; 11 nucleotides agree with TRBD1. The source material was peripheral blood or thyroid tissue (not recorded which). CDR3 in DNA: TGCAGCTTAACCAGGGACAGGGGGAGGTACGAGCAGTACTTC. It yields the protein CSLTRDRGRYEQYF.